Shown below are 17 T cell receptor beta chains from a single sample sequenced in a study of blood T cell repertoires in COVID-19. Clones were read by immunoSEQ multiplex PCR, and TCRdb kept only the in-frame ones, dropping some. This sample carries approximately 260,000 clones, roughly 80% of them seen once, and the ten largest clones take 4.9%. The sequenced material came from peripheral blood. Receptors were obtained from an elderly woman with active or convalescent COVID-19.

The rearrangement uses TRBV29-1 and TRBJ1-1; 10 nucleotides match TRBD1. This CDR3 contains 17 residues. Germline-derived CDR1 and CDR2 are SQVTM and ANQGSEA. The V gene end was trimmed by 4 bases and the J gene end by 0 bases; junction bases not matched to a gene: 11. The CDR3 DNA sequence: TGCAGCGTTGGGGATCCCGGGACAGGGGTCTTGAACACTGAAGCTTTCTTT. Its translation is CSVGDPGTGVLNTEAFF.

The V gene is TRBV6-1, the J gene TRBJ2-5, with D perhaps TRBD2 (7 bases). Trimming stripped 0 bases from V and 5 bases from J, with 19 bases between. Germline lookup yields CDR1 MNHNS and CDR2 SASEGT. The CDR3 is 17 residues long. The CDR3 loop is CASSEALMRGGRETQYF. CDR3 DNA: TGTGCCAGCAGTGAAGCGCTTATGAGGGGGGGCCGGGAGACCCAGTACTTC.

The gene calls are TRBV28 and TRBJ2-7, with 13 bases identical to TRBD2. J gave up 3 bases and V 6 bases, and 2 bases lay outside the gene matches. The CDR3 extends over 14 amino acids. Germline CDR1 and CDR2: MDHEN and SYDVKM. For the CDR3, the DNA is TGTGCCAGCAGGAGGACTAGCGGGAGCTACGAGCAGTACTTC. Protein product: CASRRTSGSYEQYF.

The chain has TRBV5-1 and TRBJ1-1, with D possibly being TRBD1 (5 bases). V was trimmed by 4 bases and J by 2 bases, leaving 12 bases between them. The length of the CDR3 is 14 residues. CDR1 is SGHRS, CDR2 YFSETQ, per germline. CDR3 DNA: TGCGCCAGCAGCCGGCTGACAGCTAACACTGAAGCTTTCTTT. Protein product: CASSRLTANTEAFF.

CDR3 bases: TGCGCCAGCAGCTTGGGAGTCGGGGATGAAGTAGCTTTCTTT. Translating gives CASSLGVGDEVAFF. The V call is TRBV5-1, the J call TRBJ1-1, with D hard to call. From germline, CDR1 is SGHRS and CDR2 YFSETQ. This CDR3 contains 14 residues. V gave up 0 bases and J gave up 10 bases, with 16 bases separating them.

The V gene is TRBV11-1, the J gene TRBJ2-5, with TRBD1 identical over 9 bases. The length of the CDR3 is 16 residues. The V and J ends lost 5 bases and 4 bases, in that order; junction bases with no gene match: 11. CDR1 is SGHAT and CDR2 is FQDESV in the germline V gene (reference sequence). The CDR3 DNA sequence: TGTGCCAGCAGCCATGGAGGGACAGGGAAGGGAGAGACCCAGTACTTC. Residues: CASSHGGTGKGETQYF.

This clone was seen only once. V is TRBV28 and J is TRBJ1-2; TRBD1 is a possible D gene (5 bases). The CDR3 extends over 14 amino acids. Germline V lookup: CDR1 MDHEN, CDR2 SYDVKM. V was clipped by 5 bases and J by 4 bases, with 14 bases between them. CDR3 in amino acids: CASSTGGRGYGYTF. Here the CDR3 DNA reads TGTGCCAGCAGTACCGGGGGACGCGGCTATGGCTACACCTTC.

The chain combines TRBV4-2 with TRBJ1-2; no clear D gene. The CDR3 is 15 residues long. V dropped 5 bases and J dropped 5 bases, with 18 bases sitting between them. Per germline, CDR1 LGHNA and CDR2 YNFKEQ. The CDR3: CASSTTSTASYGYTF. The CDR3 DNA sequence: TGTGCCAGCAGCACCACTTCTACAGCTTCGTATGGCTACACCTTC.

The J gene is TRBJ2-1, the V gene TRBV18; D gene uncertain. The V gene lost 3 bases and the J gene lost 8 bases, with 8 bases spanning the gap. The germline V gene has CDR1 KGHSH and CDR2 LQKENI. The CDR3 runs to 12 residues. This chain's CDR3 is CASSPTQDEQFF. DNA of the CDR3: TGTGCCAGCTCACCGACACAAGATGAGCAGTTCTTC.

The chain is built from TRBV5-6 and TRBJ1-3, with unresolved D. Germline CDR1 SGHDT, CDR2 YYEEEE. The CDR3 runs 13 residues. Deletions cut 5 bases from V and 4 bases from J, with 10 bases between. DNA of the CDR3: TGTGCCAGCAGTCTTTATTTCGGAAACACCATATATTTT. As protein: CASSLYFGNTIYF.

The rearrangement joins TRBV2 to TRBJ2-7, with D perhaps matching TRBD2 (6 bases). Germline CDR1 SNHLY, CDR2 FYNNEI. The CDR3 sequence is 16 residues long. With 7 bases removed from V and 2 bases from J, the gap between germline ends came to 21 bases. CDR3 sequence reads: CASTVTGTDKTYEQYF. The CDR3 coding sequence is TGTGCCAGCACAGTAACCGGGACTGATAAAACCTACGAGCAGTACTTC.

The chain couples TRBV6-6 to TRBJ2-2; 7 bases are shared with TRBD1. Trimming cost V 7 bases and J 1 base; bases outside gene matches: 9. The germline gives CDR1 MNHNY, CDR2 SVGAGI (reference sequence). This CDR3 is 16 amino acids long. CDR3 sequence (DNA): TGTGCCAGCAAAATTCCGGGACAGATGAACACCGGGGAGCTGTTTTTT. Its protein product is CASKIPGQMNTGELFF.

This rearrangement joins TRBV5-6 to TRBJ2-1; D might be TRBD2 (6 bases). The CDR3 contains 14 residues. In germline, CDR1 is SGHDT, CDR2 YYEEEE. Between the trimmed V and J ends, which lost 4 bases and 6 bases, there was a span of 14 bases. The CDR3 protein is CASSPPEGFNEQFF. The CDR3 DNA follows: TGTGCCAGCAGCCCCCCGGAGGGGTTCAATGAGCAGTTCTTC.

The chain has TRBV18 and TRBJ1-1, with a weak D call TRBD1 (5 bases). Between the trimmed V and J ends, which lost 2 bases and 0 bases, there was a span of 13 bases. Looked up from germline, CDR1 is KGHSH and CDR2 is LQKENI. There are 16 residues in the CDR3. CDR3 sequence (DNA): TGTGCCAGCTCACCAAGCAGGGCCCGGCTGAACACTGAAGCTTTCTTT. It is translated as CASSPSRARLNTEAFF.

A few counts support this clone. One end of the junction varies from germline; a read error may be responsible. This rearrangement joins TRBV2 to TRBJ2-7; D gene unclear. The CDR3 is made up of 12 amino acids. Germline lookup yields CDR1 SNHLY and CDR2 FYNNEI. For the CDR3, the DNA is TGTGCCAGCAAAGGCGACTCCGACGAGCAGTACTTC. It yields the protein CASKGDSDEQYF.

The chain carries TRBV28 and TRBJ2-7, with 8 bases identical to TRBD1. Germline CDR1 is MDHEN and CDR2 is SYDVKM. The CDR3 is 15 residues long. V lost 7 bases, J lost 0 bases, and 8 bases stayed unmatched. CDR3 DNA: TGTGCCAGCACTAAGACAGGGGCGTCCTCCTACGAGCAGTACTTC. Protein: CASTKTGASSYEQYF.

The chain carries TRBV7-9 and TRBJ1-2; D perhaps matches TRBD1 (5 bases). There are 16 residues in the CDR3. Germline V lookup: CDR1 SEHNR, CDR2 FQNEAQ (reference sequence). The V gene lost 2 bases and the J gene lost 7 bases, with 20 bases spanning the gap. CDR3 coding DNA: TGTGCCAGCAGCTTAACGGTGGCAGGGCAATCTCGTGGCTACACCTTC. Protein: CASSLTVAGQSRGYTF.